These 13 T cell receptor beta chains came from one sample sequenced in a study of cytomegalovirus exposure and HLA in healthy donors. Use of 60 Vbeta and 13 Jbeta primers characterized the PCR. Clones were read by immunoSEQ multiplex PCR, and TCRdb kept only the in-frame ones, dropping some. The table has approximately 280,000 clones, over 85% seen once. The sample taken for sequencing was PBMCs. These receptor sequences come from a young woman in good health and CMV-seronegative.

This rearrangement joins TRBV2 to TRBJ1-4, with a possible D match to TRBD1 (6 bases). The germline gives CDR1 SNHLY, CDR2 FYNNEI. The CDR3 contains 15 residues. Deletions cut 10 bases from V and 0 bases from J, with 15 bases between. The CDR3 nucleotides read TGTGCCATCGCACGGGACACCTCAACTAATGAAAAACTGTTTTTT. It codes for CAIARDTSTNEKLFF.

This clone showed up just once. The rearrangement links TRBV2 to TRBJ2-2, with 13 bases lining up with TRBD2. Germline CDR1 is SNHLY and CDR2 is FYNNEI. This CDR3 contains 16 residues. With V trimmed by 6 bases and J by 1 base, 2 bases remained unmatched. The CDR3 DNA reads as TGTGCCAGCAGAAGGACTAGCGGGGGGAACACCGGGGAGCTGTTTTTT. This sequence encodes CASRRTSGGNTGELFF.

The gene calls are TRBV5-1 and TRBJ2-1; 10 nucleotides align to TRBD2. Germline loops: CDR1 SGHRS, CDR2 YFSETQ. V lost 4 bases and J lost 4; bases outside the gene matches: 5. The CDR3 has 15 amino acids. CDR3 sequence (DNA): TGCGCCAGCAGCACTAGCGGGGTATCTTACAATGAGCAGTTCTTC. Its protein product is CASSTSGVSYNEQFF.

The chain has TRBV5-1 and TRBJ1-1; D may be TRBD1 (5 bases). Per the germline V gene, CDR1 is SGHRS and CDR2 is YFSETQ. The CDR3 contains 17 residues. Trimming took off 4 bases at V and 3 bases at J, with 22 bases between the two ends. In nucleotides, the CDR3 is TGCGCCAGCAGCAAGAGAGCAGGGTATCCAATGGACACTGAAGCTTTCTTT. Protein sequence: CASSKRAGYPMDTEAFF.

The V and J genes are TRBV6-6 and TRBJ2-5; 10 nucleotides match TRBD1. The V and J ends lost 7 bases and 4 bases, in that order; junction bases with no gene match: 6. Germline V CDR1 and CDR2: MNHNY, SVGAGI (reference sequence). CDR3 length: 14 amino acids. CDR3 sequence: CASTRQGAGETQYF. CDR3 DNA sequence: TGTGCCAGCACCCGACAGGGGGCAGGAGAGACCCAGTACTTC.

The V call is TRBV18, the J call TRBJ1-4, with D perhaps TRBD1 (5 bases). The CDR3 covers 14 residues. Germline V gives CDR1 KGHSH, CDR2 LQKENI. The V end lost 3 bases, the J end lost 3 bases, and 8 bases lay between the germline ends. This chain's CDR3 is CASSPSGANEKLFF. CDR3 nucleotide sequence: TGTGCCAGCTCACCCTCGGGGGCTAATGAAAAACTGTTTTTT.

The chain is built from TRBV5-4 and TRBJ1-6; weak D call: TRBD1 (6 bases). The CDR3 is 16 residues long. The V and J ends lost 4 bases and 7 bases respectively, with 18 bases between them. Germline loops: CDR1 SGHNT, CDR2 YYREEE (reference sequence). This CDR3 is CASSPDQGRLNSPLHF. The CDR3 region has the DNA TGTGCCAGCAGCCCGGACCAGGGGCGCTTGAATTCACCCCTCCACTTT.

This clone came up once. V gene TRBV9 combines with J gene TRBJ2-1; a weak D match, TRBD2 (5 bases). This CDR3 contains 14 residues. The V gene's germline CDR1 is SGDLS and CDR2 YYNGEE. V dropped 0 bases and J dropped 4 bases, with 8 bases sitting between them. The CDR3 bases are TGTGCCAGCAGCGTAGTAGGAGGATACAATGAGCAGTTCTTC. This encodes CASSVVGGYNEQFF.

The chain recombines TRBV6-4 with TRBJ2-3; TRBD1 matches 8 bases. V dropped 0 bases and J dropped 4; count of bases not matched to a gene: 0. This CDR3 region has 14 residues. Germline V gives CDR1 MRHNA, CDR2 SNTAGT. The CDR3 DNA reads TGTGCCAGCAGTGACTCGACAGGGGCAGATACGCAGTATTTT. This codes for CASSDSTGADTQYF.

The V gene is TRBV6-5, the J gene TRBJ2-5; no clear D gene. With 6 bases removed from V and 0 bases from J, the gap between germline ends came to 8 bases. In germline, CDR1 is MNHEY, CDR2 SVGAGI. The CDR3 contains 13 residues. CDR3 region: CASSEIYQETQYF. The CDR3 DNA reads TGTGCCAGCAGCGAGATTTACCAAGAGACCCAGTACTTC.

The CDR3 reads CASTRLGGGPNEQFF. CDR3 bases: TGTGCCAGCACCCGCCTAGGGGGGGGGCCGAATGAGCAGTTCTTC. This chain joins TRBV5-4 and TRBJ2-1; TRBD2 is a possible D gene (7 bases). CDR1 is SGHNT and CDR2 is YYREEE in the germline V gene (reference sequence). This CDR3 contains 15 residues. Trimming shortened V by 6 bases and J by 7 bases, and 20 bases separated the two germline ends.

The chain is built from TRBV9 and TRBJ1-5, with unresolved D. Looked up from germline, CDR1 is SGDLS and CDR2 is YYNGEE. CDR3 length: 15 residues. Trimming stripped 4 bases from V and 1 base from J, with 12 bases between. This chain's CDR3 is CASSTSGISNQPQHF. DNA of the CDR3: TGTGCCAGCAGCACCTCCGGGATCAGCAATCAGCCCCAGCATTTT. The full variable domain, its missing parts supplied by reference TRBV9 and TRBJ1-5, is DSGVTQTPKHLITATGQRVTLRCSPRSGDLSVYWYQQSLDQGLQFLIQYYNGEERAKGNILERFSAQQFPDLHSELNLSSLELGDSALYFCASSTSGISNQPQHFGDGTRLSIL.

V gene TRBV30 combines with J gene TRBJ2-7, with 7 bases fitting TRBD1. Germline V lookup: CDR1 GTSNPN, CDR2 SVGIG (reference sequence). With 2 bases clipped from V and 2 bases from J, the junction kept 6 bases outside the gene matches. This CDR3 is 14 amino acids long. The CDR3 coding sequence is TGTGCCTGGAGTCATGAGGGGGCTACCTACGAGCAGTACTTC. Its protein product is CAWSHEGATYEQYF. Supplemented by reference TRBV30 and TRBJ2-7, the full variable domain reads SQTIHQWPATLVQPVGSPLSLECTVEGTSNPNLYWYRQAAGRGLQLLFYSVGIGQISSEVPQNLSASRPQDRQFILSSKKLLLSDSGFYLCAWSHEGATYEQYFGPGTRLTVT.